This entry describes one T cell receptor beta chain. TCRdb's copy holds only in-frame clones and misses some; the assay was immunoSEQ multiplex PCR. The table has about 48,000 clones, around 90% seen once. These data come from a study of OX40 agonist ivuxolimab in advanced cancers. CDR1 and CDR2 (germline): LNHDA, SQIVND (reference sequence). The CDR3 loop spans 15 amino acids. V lost 6 bases, J lost 1 base, and 12 bases lay in between. The sample was CD4+ or CD8+ T cells sorted from blood, taken in a trial of the OX40 agonist ivuxolimab. The chain is built from TRBV19 and TRBJ2-2; D assignment may be TRBD1 or TRBD2 (5 bases each). The origin of this receptor is an adult with an advanced solid tumor such as melanoma, head and neck, liver or kidney cancer. This chain's CDR3 is CASSPGTVNTGELFF. The CDR3 coding sequence is TGTGCCAGTAGCCCGGGGACGGTGAACACCGGGGAGCTGTTTTTT.